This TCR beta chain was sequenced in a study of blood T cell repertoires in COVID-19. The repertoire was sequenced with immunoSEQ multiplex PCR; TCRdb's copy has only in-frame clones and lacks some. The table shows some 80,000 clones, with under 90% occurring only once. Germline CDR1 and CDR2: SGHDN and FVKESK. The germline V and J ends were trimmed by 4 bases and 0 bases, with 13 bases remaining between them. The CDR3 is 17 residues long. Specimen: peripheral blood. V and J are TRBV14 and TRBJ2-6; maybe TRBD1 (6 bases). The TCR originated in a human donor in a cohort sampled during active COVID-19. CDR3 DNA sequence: TGTGCCAGCAGCCTGACAGGCCGACGCTCTGGGGCCAACGTCCTGACTTTC. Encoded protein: CASSLTGRRSGANVLTF.